Listed below are T cell receptor beta chains from one sample, sequenced in a study of blood T cell repertoires in COVID-19. Assay used: immunoSEQ multiplex PCR; TCRdb lists only in-frame clones, some missing. The table includes approximately 150,000 clones, approximately 90% detected once. The sample comprised peripheral blood. The receptors stem from a woman aged 50 to 65 with acute or convalescent COVID-19. Each CDR3 is given with its conserved first and last residue. The order of the fields is J gene, clone size, D gene, V gene, CDR3 DNA, CDR3 protein. A D gene is named only where the DNA matches it firmly. Clone sizes are given selectively: once, few, many, or a class where the clone is expanded.

TRBJ2-3,NA,TRBD2,TRBV11-3,TGTGCCAGCAGCGCCTACGAGCGGGACGGAGATACGCAGTATTTT,CASSAYERDGDTQYF
TRBJ1-1,NA,NA,TRBV27,TGTGCCAGCAGTTTGGCGGGGGGGACTGAAGCTTTCTTT,CASSLAGGTEAFF
TRBJ1-1,once,NA,TRBV30,TGTGCCTGGAGTTTAACCAGTCCTGAAGCTTTCTTT,CAWSLTSPEAFF
TRBJ1-1,NA,TRBD1,TRBV5-1,TGCGCCAGCAGCTTGGAACAGGGGAGGACTGAAGCTTTCTTT,CASSLEQGRTEAFF
TRBJ1-1,NA,NA,TRBV5-1,TGCGCCAGCAGCTTCGGGGGCACTGAAGCTTTCTTT,CASSFGGTEAFF
TRBJ1-4,NA,NA,TRBV4-1,TGCGCCAGCAGCCCCGACAGCCTTGCTAATGAAAAACTGCTTTTT,CASSPDSLANEKLLF
TRBJ2-1,NA,NA,TRBV6-5,TGTGCCAGCAGTTATAGCCCCCGGGACTGGTTGTTCTTC,CASSYSPRDWLFF
TRBJ1-2,NA,TRBD1,TRBV6-2/TRBV6-3,TGTGCCAGCAGTTATCTCGGATCCGGGACAGAAAGGGCTGGCTACACCTTC,CASSYLGSGTERAGYTF
TRBJ2-4,NA,TRBD1,TRBV19,TGTGCCAGTAGTCTTCGGGACAGACGAAACATTCAGTACTTC,CASSLRDRRNIQYF
TRBJ2-7,NA,NA,TRBV30,TGTGCCTGGAGTGTACTCGACAGGTACGAGCAGTACTTC,CAWSVLDRYEQYF
TRBJ2-7,NA,NA,TRBV19,TGTGCCAGTAGTATCATCCCCCTGGGGGGCGAGCAGTACTTC,CASSIIPLGGEQYF
TRBJ1-5,NA,TRBD1,TRBV24-1,TGTGCCACCAGTGATGGGACAGGGTACAATCAGCCCCAGCATTTT,CATSDGTGYNQPQHF
TRBJ1-1,NA,TRBD1,TRBV29-1,TGCAGCGTTCTAACAGGGGGCACTGAAGCTTTCTTT,CSVLTGGTEAFF
TRBJ1-2,NA,TRBD1,TRBV3-1/TRBV3-2,TGTGCCAGCAGCCATTCCGGGACAGGGTCGCGGTATGGCTACACCTTC,CASSHSGTGSRYGYTF
TRBJ1-1,NA,NA,TRBV6-5,TGTGCCAGCAGTTACGCAGGGAGGGGCACTGAAGCTTTCTTT,CASSYAGRGTEAFF
TRBJ1-4,NA,TRBD1,TRBV4-2,TGTGCCAGCAGCCAAGATTTGGCAGGGGGCATGGATGAAAAACTGTTTTTT,CASSQDLAGGMDEKLFF
TRBJ1-6,NA,NA,TRBV25-1,TGTGCCAGCAGTGCCCTATATAATTCACCCCTCCACTTT,CASSALYNSPLHF
TRBJ2-2,NA,NA,TRBV5-5,TGTGCCAGCAGCTTGTATGTCGGTACGAACACCGGGGAGCTGTTTTTT,CASSLYVGTNTGELFF
TRBJ2-2,NA,NA,TRBV15,TGTGCCACCAGCAGAGAACCGGACAGAAAAAACACCGGGGAGCTGTTTTTT,CATSREPDRKNTGELFF
TRBJ2-7,NA,TRBD1,TRBV19,TGTGCCAGTAGTTATAGGGGGCTCTACGAGCAGTACTTC,CASSYRGLYEQYF